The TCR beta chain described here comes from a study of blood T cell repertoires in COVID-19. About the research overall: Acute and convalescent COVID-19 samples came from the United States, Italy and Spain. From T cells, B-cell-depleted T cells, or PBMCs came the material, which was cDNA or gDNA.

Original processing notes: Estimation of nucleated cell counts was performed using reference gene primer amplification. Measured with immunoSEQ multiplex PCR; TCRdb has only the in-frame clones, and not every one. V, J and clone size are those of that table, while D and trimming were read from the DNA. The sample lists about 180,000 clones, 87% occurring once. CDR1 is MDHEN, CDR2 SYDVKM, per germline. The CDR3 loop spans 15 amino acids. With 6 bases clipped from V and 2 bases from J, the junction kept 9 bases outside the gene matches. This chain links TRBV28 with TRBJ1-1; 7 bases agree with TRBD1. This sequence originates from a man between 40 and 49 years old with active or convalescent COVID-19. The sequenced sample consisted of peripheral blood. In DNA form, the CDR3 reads TGTGCCAGCAGCCGGAGGGGGCACTTTAACACTGAAGCTTTCTTT. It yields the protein CASSRRGHFNTEAFF.